This T cell receptor beta chain was profiled in a study of PD-L1 blockade in urothelial cancer. Study information: Around 2014 therapy began: atezolizumab 1,200 mg intravenously every 3 weeks.

This CDR3 spans 15 amino acids. CDR1 MNHNY and CDR2 SVGAGI come from the germline V gene (reference sequence). V was shortened by 6 bases and J by 5 bases, with 19 bases between the two germline ends. The sample's time point: peripheral blood 6 weeks after treatment start. Sequencing was performed with immunoSEQ multiplex PCR; in TCRdb, only in-frame clones are kept and a portion is missing. Among approximately 38,000 clones listed, around 88% were seen once. The TCR was taken from a man aged 60-69 years with urothelial cancer. The chain employs TRBV6-6 and TRBJ1-2; the D is unclear. The sequencing used PBMCs, collected around atezolizumab (anti-PD-L1) treatment. The CDR3 loop is CASSLGERPAYGYTF. In nucleotides, the CDR3 is TGTGCCAGCAGCCTCGGGGAGCGGCCCGCTTATGGCTACACCTTC.